A selection of T cell receptor beta chains follows, all from one sample in a study of T cells in pancreatic ductal adenocarcinoma. The repertoire was sequenced with immunoSEQ multiplex PCR; TCRdb's copy has only in-frame clones and lacks some. The table has about 98,000 clones, roughly 95% seen once. The sample was PBMCs. Every receptor here comes from a human donor with pancreatic ductal adenocarcinoma. Each CDR3 is given with its conserved first and last residue. A D gene is named only where the DNA matches it firmly. Some rows mark clone size as missing; the rest say once, few, many or name a class of expanded clone.

TRBJ1-4 | NA | NA | TRBV2 | TGTGCCAGCAGTGTGGAGGGAAATGAAAAACTGTTTTTT | CASSVEGNEKLFF
TRBJ2-2 | NA | NA | TRBV18 | TGTGCCAGCTCACCCCAGGGCGGGGACACCGGGGAGCTGTTTTTT | CASSPQGGDTGELFF
TRBJ2-1 | NA | NA | TRBV4-1 | TGCGCCAGCAGCCAAGAAAAGGTGATAGCGGACAATGAGCAGTTCTTC | CASSQEKVIADNEQFF
TRBJ2-2 | TRBD2 | NA | TRBV2 | TGTGCCAGCAGACCTTTCGGGAGGGGCCGGGAGCTGTTTTTT | CASRPFGRGRELFF
TRBJ2-7 | NA | NA | TRBV29-1 | TGCAGCGTTGCGCGGACAGCCTCCTACGAGCAGTACTTC | CSVARTASYEQYF
TRBJ2-7 | NA | NA | TRBV11-2 | TGTGCCAGCAGCTTAACTCATCTGGGGTCAGGGAATACCTACGAGCAGTACTTC | CASSLTHLGSGNTYEQYF
TRBJ2-1 | NA | NA | TRBV6-1 | TGTGCCAGCAGTGTGGGCAGCTACAATGAGCAGTTCTTC | CASSVGSYNEQFF
TRBJ2-2 | TRBD1 | once | TRBV5-1 | TGCGCCAGCGGACAGGGGGTTGACGGGGAGCTGTTTTTT | CASGQGVDGELFF
TRBJ2-4 | NA | NA | TRBV6-1 | TGTGCCAGCAGTGAAGTTCTTAATCCGGGAGCCAAAAACATTCAGTACTTC | CASSEVLNPGAKNIQYF
TRBJ2-7 | NA | NA | TRBV5-1 | TGCGCCAGCAGCTTGTTACAGAAATTTCCCTACGAGCAGTACTTC | CASSLLQKFPYEQYF
TRBJ2-5 | NA | once | TRBV4-1 | TGCGCCAGCAGCCAAGATACGCAGGGTTTAGAGACCCAGTACTTC | CASSQDTQGLETQYF
TRBJ2-7 | TRBD1 | NA | TRBV28 | TGTGCCAGCTGCCACCGGGACAGGGCGAAGGAGCAGTACTTC | CASCHRDRAKEQYF
TRBJ1-5 | NA | NA | TRBV6-1 | TGTGCCAGCATCGGGTCAGTGGGGGGAGGGCAGCCCCAGCATTTT | CASIGSVGGGQPQHF
TRBJ2-4 | TRBD1 | NA | TRBV19 | TGTGCCACCAAAGACAGGGGGGTAGCCAAAAACATTCAGTACTTC | CATKDRGVAKNIQYF
TRBJ2-2 | NA | NA | TRBV7-2 | TGTGCCAGCAGCTTAGAATCTACCACCGGGGAGCTGTTTTTT | CASSLESTTGELFF
TRBJ2-1 | NA | NA | TRBV27 | TGTGCCAGCAGTTTTTCAGGGGCCGTTTACAATGAGCAGTTCTTC | CASSFSGAVYNEQFF
TRBJ1-3 | NA | NA | TRBV28 | TGTGCCAGCAGTACTACAGGGATAGGAAACACCATATATTTT | CASSTTGIGNTIYF
TRBJ2-3 | TRBD2 | NA | TRBV29-1 | TGCAGCGTTGCCCTAGCGGCGAGCACAGATACGCAGTATTTT | CSVALAASTDTQYF
TRBJ1-3 | TRBD1 | NA | TRBV4-1 | TGCGCTAGCAGCCCTTCTTTGGACAGGTCCTTTGCTGGAAACACCATATATTTT | CASSPSLDRSFAGNTIYF
TRBJ2-1 | TRBD1 | NA | TRBV18 | TGTGCCAGCTCACCCCGGACAGGGGACAATGAGCAGTTCTTC | CASSPRTGDNEQFF
TRBJ2-1 | TRBD2 | NA | TRBV19 | TGTGCCACCCTTAGCGGGAGATTGGGGAATGAGCAGTTCTTC | CATLSGRLGNEQFF
TRBJ2-3 | TRBD2 | NA | TRBV4-1 | TGCGCCAGCAGCCAAGACGGGAGGGCTCATGGGACAGATACGCAGTATTTT | CASSQDGRAHGTDTQYF
TRBJ2-4 | TRBD1 | few | TRBV27 | TGTGCCAGCAGTTCCGACAGGGCTAGGAGGTGGAACATTCAGTACTTC | CASSSDRARRWNIQYF
TRBJ2-1 | NA | once | TRBV29-1 | TGCAGCGTCCTACAGGACGCCCGTCAGGTATTTAGCTCCTACAATGAGCAGTTCTTC | CSVLQDARQVFSSYNEQFF
TRBJ1-3 | NA | NA | TRBV6-6 | TGTGCCAGCAGTGGTGGGGCACATGGAAACACCATATATTTT | CASSGGAHGNTIYF
TRBJ2-7 | NA | NA | TRBV11-1 | TGTGCCAGCAGCACTCGACGGGATTCCTTAGAGCAGTACTTC | CASSTRRDSLEQYF
TRBJ2-3 | NA | NA | TRBV7-8 | TGTGCCAGCAGCCAGGAAAGAAGAGATACGCAGTATTTT | CASSQERRDTQYF
TRBJ2-7 | TRBD1 | NA | TRBV6-5 | TGTGCCAGCAGACAACCAGGGACAGCCAACTACGAGCAGTACTTC | CASRQPGTANYEQYF
TRBJ2-5 | NA | NA | TRBV28 | TGTGCCAGCATTTCGAGCGAAGAGACCCAGTACTTC | CASISSEETQYF
TRBJ2-1 | NA | NA | TRBV6-6 | TGTGCCAGCAGTTCCTCGGGACTCCACTACAATGAGCAGTTCTTC | CASSSSGLHYNEQFF
TRBJ1-4 | NA | NA | TRBV19 | TGTGCCAGTAGTTCAGAAGGACAGGAAAAACTGTTTTTT | CASSSEGQEKLFF
TRBJ2-2 | TRBD1 | NA | TRBV9 | TGTGCCAGCAGCCCACGACCCGGGACAGGGTTCACCGGGGAGCTGTTTTTT | CASSPRPGTGFTGELFF
TRBJ2-5 | NA | NA | TRBV10-3 | TGTGCCATCCGACCGGGTGGGTTAGCGGAACAAGAGACCCAGTACTTC | CAIRPGGLAEQETQYF
TRBJ2-3 | TRBD1 | NA | TRBV30 | TGTGCCTTTCGACAGGGGGTCTCTACAGATACGCAGTATTTT | CAFRQGVSTDTQYF
TRBJ2-7 | NA | NA | TRBV5-1 | TGCGCCAGCAGCTTGAAGGGGGCCTACGAGCAGTACTTC | CASSLKGAYEQYF
TRBJ2-1 | TRBD2 | few | TRBV2 | TGTGCCACTTTCTCTAGCGGGGGGAACAATGAGCAGTTCTTC | CATFSSGGNNEQFF
TRBJ2-1 | NA | NA | TRBV6-5 | TGTGCCAGCACTAGCGACTGGCGCTCCTACAATGAGCAGTTCTTC | CASTSDWRSYNEQFF
TRBJ1-2 | NA | NA | TRBV4-1 | TGCGCCAGCAGCCAGGGTAGGGACAAACCCTCAACCACCCACTATGGCTACACCTTC | CASSQGRDKPSTTHYGYTF
TRBJ1-3 | NA | NA | TRBV9 | TGTGCCAGCAGCTACGGTCAGGGCTCTGGAAACACCATATATTTT | CASSYGQGSGNTIYF
TRBJ1-2 | NA | once | TRBV9 | TGTGCCAGCAGCGTAAGTCCTACGGTGGGTCTGAGGACCTTC | CASSVSPTVGLRTF
TRBJ2-3 | NA | NA | TRBV6-1 | TGTGCCAGCTCAGACAGGCTGTACACAGATACGCAGTATTTT | CASSDRLYTDTQYF
TRBJ1-1 | NA | NA | TRBV27 | TGTGCCAGCAGTAGGGGCCAAGGATTTGAAGCTTTCTTT | CASSRGQGFEAFF
TRBJ2-1 | NA | NA | TRBV11-3 | TGTGCCAGCAGCTTTAATAATGAGCAGTTCTTC | CASSFNNEQFF
TRBJ2-1 | TRBD2 | NA | TRBV4-2 | TGTGCCAGCAGCCAATTGGGACAGGGAGGGACTAGCGGGCTTTTCTCCTACAATGAGCAGTTCTTC | CASSQLGQGGTSGLFSYNEQFF
TRBJ2-7 | NA | NA | TRBV7-9 | TGTGCCAGCAGCGCTTCTGGAGGGTCGGACGAGCAGTACTTC | CASSASGGSDEQYF
TRBJ2-7 | TRBD1 | NA | TRBV6-6 | TGTGCCAGCAGTTCCCGGGACAGGAGCTCCTACGAGCAGTACTTC | CASSSRDRSSYEQYF
TRBJ2-1 | TRBD2 | NA | TRBV19 | TGTGCCAGTACCCCCGGGGGGGAGCAGTTCTTC | CASTPGGEQFF
TRBJ2-5 | TRBD1 | NA | TRBV7-9 | TGTGCCAGCAGTCCCCTGGGACAGGGGTTACGAGAGACCCAGTACTTC | CASSPLGQGLRETQYF
TRBJ1-1 | NA | NA | TRBV18 | TGTGCCAGCTCACCACGCGACACGAACACTGAAGCTTTCTTT | CASSPRDTNTEAFF
TRBJ1-3 | NA | NA | TRBV5-1 | TGCGCCAGCAGCTTGCCCCAGGGAACTGGAAACACCATATATTTT | CASSLPQGTGNTIYF
TRBJ2-7 | NA | NA | TRBV7-6 | TGTGCCAGCAGCTTATATCCAGGGTCCTACGAGCAGTACTTC | CASSLYPGSYEQYF
TRBJ1-1 | NA | NA | TRBV28 | TGTGCCAGCAGGAATGGCGGGGAGAACACTGAAGCTTTCTTT | CASRNGGENTEAFF
TRBJ1-2 | TRBD1 | NA | TRBV6-5 | TGTGCCAGCAGCCGCCTGAACAGGGGTGGCTACACCTTC | CASSRLNRGGYTF
TRBJ2-7 | NA | NA | TRBV6-1 | TGTGCCAGCAACCTTGACAGGTCCTACGAGCAGTACTTC | CASNLDRSYEQYF
TRBJ2-3 | NA | NA | TRBV30 | TGTGCCTGGATGACTCCAGATACGCAGTATTTT | CAWMTPDTQYF
TRBJ2-2 | TRBD2 | NA | TRBV19 | TGTGCCAGTAGTATTGGCGGGAGGACGAACACCGGGGAGCTGTTTTTT | CASSIGGRTNTGELFF
TRBJ2-3 | NA | NA | TRBV19 | TGTGCCAGTAGTAGGGGAGCAGGTCCTGGAGGAGATACGCAGTATTTT | CASSRGAGPGGDTQYF